The source of this T cell receptor (beta chain) is a study of cytomegalovirus exposure and HLA in healthy donors. Study-wide results and limits: A likely sequencing artifact accounted for one observed cluster of highly shared sequence variants.

Vbeta (60) and Jbeta (13) primers were used in the PCR. Here immunoSEQ multiplex PCR was the method, and the copy in TCRdb shows in-frame clones only, minus some. This repertoire shows 200,000 to 250,000 clones, about 78% found once; its top ten account for 3.8%. Concerning this clone itself: What it binds is unknown.

With 2 bases clipped from V and 3 bases from J, the junction kept 4 bases outside the gene matches. The germline V gene encodes CDR1 SGHDT and CDR2 YYEEEE. This CDR3 is built from 15 residues. Sequencing used PBMCs. This receptor was identified in a male donor in good health and CMV-seronegative. The chain recombines TRBV5-6 with TRBJ1-3; the match to TRBD1 covers 8 bases. The CDR3 DNA reads TGTGCCAGCAGCTTCGCAGGGGGCGGTGGAAACACCATATATTTT. It is translated as CASSFAGGGGNTIYF.